The clone carrying this TCR beta chain was counted between two and nine times. Its antigen is not known. This sample is drawn from a study of CD8 T cells in ankylosing spondylitis. MiXCR, applied by TCRdb to the 5' RACE reads, yields one record per CDR3 protein. The table has approximately 350,000 distinct CDR3 sequences, roughly 15% seen once; the top ten hold 0.9% to 1.2%. Findings and limits, study-wide: The clones that were linked to disease were reported to be significantly enriched in matched synovial fluid samples from ankylosing spondylitis patients. In the blood and synovial fluid of reactive arthritis, some motif variants had been previously reported.

This CDR3 region has 15 residues. V lost 3 bases, J lost 6 bases, and 16 bases lay in between. The sample was blood, either unsorted or a sorted T cell fraction (not recorded which). The source is a male donor with ankylosing spondylitis or in good health (not recorded which). The chain carries TRBV12-3 or TRBV12-4 and TRBJ2-3; TRBD2 might be the D (6 bases). The CDR3 spells CASSFNPGRRDTQYF. The CDR3, as DNA: TGTGCCAGCAGTTTTAACCCAGGGAGGAGGGATACGCAGTATTTT.